This T cell receptor beta chain came from a study of cytomegalovirus exposure and HLA in healthy donors. Overall study findings and caveats: Among TCR sequences, most were rare, though some public TCRs appeared in many donors.

Donors were nominally healthy when sampled, though unrecorded immune exposures were likely. With respect to this clone: Antigen: not known.

Trimming removed 1 base from V and 1 base from J, with 12 bases in between. Germline V CDR1 and CDR2: SGHDT, YYEEEE. The CDR3 runs to 15 residues. A multiplex PCR was run with 60 Vbeta primers and 13 Jbeta primers. As handled by the study authors: Later, an analysis found about 80 million unique TCR beta chains, and about 10 million of these were shared. Using immunoSEQ multiplex PCR, the repertoire was profiled, and TCRdb retains in-frame clones only, with some absent. V, J and clone size derive from that table, while D and trimming were established from the DNA sequence. This sample's table has around 100,000 clones.

Sequencing input: PBMCs. This chain connects TRBV5-6 to TRBJ2-7, with D maybe TRBD1 (6 bases). This sequence originates from a man over 45 in good health and CMV-seronegative. The CDR3 coding sequence is TGTGCCAGCAGCTTGAAGTGGACAGTGTCCTACGAGCAGTACTTC. This gives the protein CASSLKWTVSYEQYF.